This T cell receptor beta chain was retrieved from a study of identical twins. General study points: In zero-insertion analyses, partial confounding could arise from invariant MAIT and iNKT cells.

Concerning this clonotype: Its target is unknown.

CDR1 SGHVS and CDR2 FQNEAQ come from the germline V gene. V was clipped by 4 bases and J by 4 bases; unmatched bases: 8. This CDR3 contains 16 residues. Unique molecular identifiers were present on cDNA, and template switching added a universal primer site. A single record per CDR3 protein comes from TCRdb applying MiXCR to the 5' RACE reads. The data contain around 490,000 distinct CDR3 sequences, around 15% of them singletons. The sample was also linked to a second study, of yellow fever vaccine responses in identical twins.

Sequences were obtained from CD4+ T cells sorted from blood. This clonotype was sampled from a woman younger than 30 in good health. The J gene is TRBJ2-7, the V gene TRBV7-8, with 12 bases matching TRBD2. CDR3 in amino acids: CASSSNPGLAGYEQYF. Written as DNA, the CDR3 is TGTGCCAGCAGCTCAAATCCGGGACTAGCGGGTTACGAGCAGTACTTC.